This TCR beta chain was obtained from a study of OX40 agonist ivuxolimab in advanced cancers. About the research overall: All patients had ivuxolimab intravenously every 2 weeks at 0.01 to 10 mg/kg. Dose-escalation cases comprised hepatocellular carcinoma, melanoma, renal cell or head and neck cancer. Partial responses were achieved by three patients, of whom one had hepatocellular carcinoma and two had cutaneous melanoma.

V dropped 6 bases and J dropped 5 bases, with 25 bases sitting between them. Per germline, CDR1 SGHVS and CDR2 FNYEAQ. CDR3 length: 18 amino acids. A note on this clone: Its target is not known.

Here immunoSEQ multiplex PCR was the method, and the copy in TCRdb shows in-frame clones only, minus some. The sample gives more than 80,000 clones, around 92% of which show up once; around 0.3% is in the top ten. Study-wide points: CD8+ T cells showed, on average, more clonal expansion than CD4+ cells.

The chain carries TRBV7-6 and TRBJ1-4; D uncertain. Sequenced material: CD4+ or CD8+ T cells sorted from blood, taken in a trial of the OX40 agonist ivuxolimab. This receptor was obtained from an adult with an advanced solid tumor such as melanoma, head and neck, liver or kidney cancer. CDR3 sequence (DNA): TGTGCCAGCAGTGAAACTAGTGGTCTCCTAGTCGACAATGAAAAACTGTTTTTT. Amino acids: CASSETSGLLVDNEKLFF.